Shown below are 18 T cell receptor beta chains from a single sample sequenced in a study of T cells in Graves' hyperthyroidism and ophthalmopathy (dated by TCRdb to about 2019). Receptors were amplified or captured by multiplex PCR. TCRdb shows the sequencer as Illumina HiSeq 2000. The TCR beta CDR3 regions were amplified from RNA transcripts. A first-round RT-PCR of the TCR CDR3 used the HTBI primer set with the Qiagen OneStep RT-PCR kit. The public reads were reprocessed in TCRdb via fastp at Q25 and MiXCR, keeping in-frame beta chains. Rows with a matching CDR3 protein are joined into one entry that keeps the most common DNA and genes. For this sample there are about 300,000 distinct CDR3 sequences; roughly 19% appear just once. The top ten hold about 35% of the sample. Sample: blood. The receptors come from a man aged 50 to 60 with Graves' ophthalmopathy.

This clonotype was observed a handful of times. For the CDR3, the DNA is TGTGCCAGCAGCCAAGACCACTTTAGCTCCTACAATGAGCAGTTCTTC. This sequence encodes CASSQDHFSSYNEQFF. V gene TRBV3-1 combines with J gene TRBJ2-1; D remains ambiguous. Trimming pared 0 bases from V and 0 bases from J, leaving 9 bases between. The CDR3 is 16 amino acids. Germline V gives CDR1 LGHDT, CDR2 YNNKEL (reference sequence).

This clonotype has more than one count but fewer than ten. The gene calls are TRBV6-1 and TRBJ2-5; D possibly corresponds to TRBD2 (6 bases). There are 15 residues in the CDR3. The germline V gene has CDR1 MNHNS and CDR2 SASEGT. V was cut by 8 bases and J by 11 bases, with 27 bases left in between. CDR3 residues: CASAFGSSKSGAQYF. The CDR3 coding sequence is TGTGCCAGCGCGTTCGGGAGTTCTAAAAGTGGGGCACAGTACTTC.

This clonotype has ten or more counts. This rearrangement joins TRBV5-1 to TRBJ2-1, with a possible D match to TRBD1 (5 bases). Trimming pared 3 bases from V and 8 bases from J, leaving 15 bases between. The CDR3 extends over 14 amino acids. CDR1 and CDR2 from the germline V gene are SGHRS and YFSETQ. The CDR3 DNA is TGCGCCAGCAGCTCGCGAGGCCTCAGGGATGAGCAGTTCTTC. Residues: CASSSRGLRDEQFF.

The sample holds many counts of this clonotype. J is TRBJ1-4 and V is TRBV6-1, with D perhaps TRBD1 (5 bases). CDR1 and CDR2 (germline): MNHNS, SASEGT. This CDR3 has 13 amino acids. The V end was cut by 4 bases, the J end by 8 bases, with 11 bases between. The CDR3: CASSGDRGEKLFF. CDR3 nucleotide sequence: TGTGCCAGCAGTGGAGACAGAGGAGAAAAACTGTTTTTT.

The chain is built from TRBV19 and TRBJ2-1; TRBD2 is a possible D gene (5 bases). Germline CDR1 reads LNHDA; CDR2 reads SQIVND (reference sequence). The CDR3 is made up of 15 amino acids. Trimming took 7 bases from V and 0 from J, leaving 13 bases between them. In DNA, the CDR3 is TGTGCCAGTACCGCCTCGGGGAGCTCCTACAATGAGCAGTTCTTC. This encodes CASTASGSSYNEQFF.

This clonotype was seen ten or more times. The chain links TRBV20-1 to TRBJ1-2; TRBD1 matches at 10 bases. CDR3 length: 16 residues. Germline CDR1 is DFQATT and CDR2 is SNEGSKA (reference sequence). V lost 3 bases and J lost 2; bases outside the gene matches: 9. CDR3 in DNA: TGCAGTGCTAGCGGGACAGGGGAGAGGGCGAACTATGGCTACACCTTC. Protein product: CSASGTGERANYGYTF.

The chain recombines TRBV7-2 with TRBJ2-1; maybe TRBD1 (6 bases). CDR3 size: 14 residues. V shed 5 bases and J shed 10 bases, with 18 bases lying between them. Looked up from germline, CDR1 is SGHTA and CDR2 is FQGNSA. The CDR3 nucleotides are TGTGCCAGCAGCCACCCTTCGGACAGATCCGAGCAGTTCTTC. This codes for CASSHPSDRSEQFF.

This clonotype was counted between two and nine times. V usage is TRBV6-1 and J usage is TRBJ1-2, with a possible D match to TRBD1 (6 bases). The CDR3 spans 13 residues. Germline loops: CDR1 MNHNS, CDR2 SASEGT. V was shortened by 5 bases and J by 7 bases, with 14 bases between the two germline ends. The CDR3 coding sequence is TGTGCCAGCAGTCAGCCGGGGGCGGGTGGCTACACCTTC. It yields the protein CASSQPGAGGYTF.

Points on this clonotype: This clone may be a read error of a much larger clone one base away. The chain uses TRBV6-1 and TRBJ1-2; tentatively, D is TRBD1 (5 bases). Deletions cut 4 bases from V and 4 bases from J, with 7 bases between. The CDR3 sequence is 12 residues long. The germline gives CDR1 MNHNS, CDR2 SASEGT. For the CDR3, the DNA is TGTGCCAGCAGTGGGGGCGGCTATGGCTACACCTTC. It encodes CASSGGGYGYTF.

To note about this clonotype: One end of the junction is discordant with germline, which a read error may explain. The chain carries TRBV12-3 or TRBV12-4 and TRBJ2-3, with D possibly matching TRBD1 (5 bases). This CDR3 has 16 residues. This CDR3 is CASSEEGRQTTDTQYF. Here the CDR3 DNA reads TGCGCCAGCAGTGAAGAAGGCCGACAGACCACAGATACGCAGTATTTT.

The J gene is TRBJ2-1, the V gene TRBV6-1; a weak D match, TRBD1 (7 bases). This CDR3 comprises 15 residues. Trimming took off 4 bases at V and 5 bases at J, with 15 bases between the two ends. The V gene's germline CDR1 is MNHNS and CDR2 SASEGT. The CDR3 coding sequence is TGTGCCAGCAGTGCCGCGGGACAGAGAAACAATGAGCAGTTCTTC. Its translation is CASSAAGQRNNEQFF.

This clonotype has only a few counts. The CDR3 region is CASTGLTGELFF. As DNA, the CDR3 is TGCGCCAGCACAGGTTTAACCGGGGAGCTGTTTTTT. This chain links TRBV10-1 with TRBJ2-2; no clear D. Trimming took off 7 bases at V and 5 bases at J, with 8 bases between the two ends. Germline V gives CDR1 WNHNN, CDR2 SYGVQD (reference sequence). This CDR3 region has 12 residues.

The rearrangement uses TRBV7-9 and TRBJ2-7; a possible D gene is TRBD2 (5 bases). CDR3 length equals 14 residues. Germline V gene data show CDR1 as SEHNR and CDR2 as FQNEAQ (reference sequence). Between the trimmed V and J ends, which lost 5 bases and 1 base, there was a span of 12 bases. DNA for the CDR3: TGTGCCAGCAGCCCACAGCGGCAATCCTACGAGCAGTACTTC. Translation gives CASSPQRQSYEQYF.

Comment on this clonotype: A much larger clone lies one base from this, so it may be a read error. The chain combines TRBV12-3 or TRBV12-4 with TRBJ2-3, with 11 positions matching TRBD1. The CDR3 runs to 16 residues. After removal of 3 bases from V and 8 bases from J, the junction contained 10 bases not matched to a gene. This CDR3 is CASSFPWTGGEGTQYF. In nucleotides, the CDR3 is TGTGCCAGCAGTTTCCCGTGGACAGGGGGCGAAGGTACGCAGTATTTT.

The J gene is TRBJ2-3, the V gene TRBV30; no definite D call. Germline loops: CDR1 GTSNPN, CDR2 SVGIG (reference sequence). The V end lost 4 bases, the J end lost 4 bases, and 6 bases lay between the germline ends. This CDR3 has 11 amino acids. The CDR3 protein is CAWTRADTQYF. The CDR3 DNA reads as TGTGCCTGGACAAGGGCAGATACGCAGTATTTT.

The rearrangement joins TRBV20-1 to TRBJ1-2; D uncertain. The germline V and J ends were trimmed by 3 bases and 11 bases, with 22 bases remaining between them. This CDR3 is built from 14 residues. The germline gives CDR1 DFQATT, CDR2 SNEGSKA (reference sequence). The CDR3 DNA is TGCAGTGCTAGGATAGCATCCTCGGCAGCCTCATACACCTTC. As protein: CSARIASSAASYTF.

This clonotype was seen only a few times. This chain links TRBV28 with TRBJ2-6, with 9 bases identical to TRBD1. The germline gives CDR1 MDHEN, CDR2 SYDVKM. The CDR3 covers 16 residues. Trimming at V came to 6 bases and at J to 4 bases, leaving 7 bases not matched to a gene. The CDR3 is CASSLQGASGANVLTF. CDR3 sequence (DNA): TGTGCCAGCAGCCTACAGGGGGCTTCGGGGGCCAACGTCCTGACTTTC.

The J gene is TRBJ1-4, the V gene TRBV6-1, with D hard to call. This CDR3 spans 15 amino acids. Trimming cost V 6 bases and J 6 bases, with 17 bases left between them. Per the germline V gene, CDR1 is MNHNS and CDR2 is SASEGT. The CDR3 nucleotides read TGTGCCAGCAGGACGTACACCGGGCTTGATGAAAAACTGTTTTTT. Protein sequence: CASRTYTGLDEKLFF.